Listed below are T cell receptor beta chains from one sample, sequenced in a study of T cells in Graves' hyperthyroidism and ophthalmopathy. TCRdb passed the multiplex PCR reads through MiXCR, listing each CDR3 protein once. The sample includes more than 450,000 distinct CDR3 sequences, around 15% seen only once; the top ten take around 13%. Sequencing input: blood. The receptors shown here come from a middle-aged woman with Graves' hyperthyroidism. Each CDR3 is given with its conserved first and last residue. A D gene is named only where the DNA matches it firmly. A row's size may be missing; if present it is once, few, many or a size class.

v_call: TRBV28
clone_size: many
d_call: .
j_call: TRBJ2-1
cdr3_nt: TGTGCCAGCAGTTTGAACTCCCCGGGGGAGCAGTTCTTC
cdr3_aa: CASSLNSPGEQFF

v_call: TRBV6-1
clone_size: .
d_call: .
j_call: TRBJ1-2
cdr3_nt: TGTGCCAGCAGTGAACAGGGTGGATATGGCTACACCTTC
cdr3_aa: CASSEQGGYGYTF

v_call: TRBV12-3/TRBV12-4
clone_size: many
d_call: .
j_call: TRBJ2-2
cdr3_nt: TGTGCCAGCAGTTTAGCGTCCGGGGAGCTGTTTTTT
cdr3_aa: CASSLASGELFF

v_call: TRBV20-1
clone_size: .
d_call: TRBD1
j_call: TRBJ1-5
cdr3_nt: TGCAGTGCTACTGACAGGGGAGTGAGCAATCAGCCCCAGCATTTT
cdr3_aa: CSATDRGVSNQPQHF

v_call: TRBV12-3/TRBV12-4
clone_size: many
d_call: TRBD2
j_call: TRBJ2-3
cdr3_nt: TGTGCCACCCGGACTAGCGGGAGGGATACGCAGTATTTT
cdr3_aa: CATRTSGRDTQYF

v_call: TRBV28
clone_size: many
d_call: TRBD2
j_call: TRBJ2-5
cdr3_nt: TGTGCCAGCCCACCCCCGGGACTAGCGGGAGGGGGAGAGACCCAGTACTTC
cdr3_aa: CASPPPGLAGGGETQYF

v_call: TRBV6-1
clone_size: few
d_call: .
j_call: TRBJ2-2
cdr3_nt: TGTGCCAGCAGTGAACGAGACACCGGGGAGCTGTTTTTT
cdr3_aa: CASSERDTGELFF

v_call: TRBV20-1
clone_size: .
d_call: TRBD1
j_call: TRBJ1-1
cdr3_nt: TGCAGTGCTAGTAAAATATTAGGACAGGGGGGCAGTTTAACTGAAGCTTTCTTT
cdr3_aa: CSASKILGQGGSLTEAFF

v_call: TRBV14
clone_size: .
d_call: TRBD2
j_call: TRBJ2-7
cdr3_nt: TGTGCCAGCAGCCAGGGGAGCGGGAGGGAAGAGCAGTACTTC
cdr3_aa: CASSQGSGREEQYF

v_call: TRBV30
clone_size: many
d_call: .
j_call: TRBJ2-1
cdr3_nt: TGTGCCTGGAGTGTAAGTGCGGGGCTCTACAATGAGCAGTTCTTC
cdr3_aa: CAWSVSAGLYNEQFF

v_call: TRBV2
clone_size: many
d_call: .
j_call: TRBJ2-3
cdr3_nt: TGTGCCAGCAGCCCTAGCACCCGACCCTTCACAGATACGCAGTATTTT
cdr3_aa: CASSPSTRPFTDTQYF

v_call: TRBV18
clone_size: many
d_call: .
j_call: TRBJ2-2
cdr3_nt: TGTGCCAGCTCACCAAGGTGGGCGGCGAACACCGGGGAGCTGTTTTTT
cdr3_aa: CASSPRWAANTGELFF

v_call: TRBV10-3
clone_size: .
d_call: .
j_call: TRBJ2-3
cdr3_nt: TGTGCCATCAGTGAGTCGGGGCCCGATACGCAGTATTTT
cdr3_aa: CAISESGPDTQYF

v_call: TRBV28
clone_size: many
d_call: .
j_call: TRBJ2-5
cdr3_nt: TGTGCCAGCCACCCTCCGGACAGACCCCAAGAGACCCAGTACTTC
cdr3_aa: CASHPPDRPQETQYF

v_call: TRBV20-1
clone_size: few
d_call: TRBD2
j_call: TRBJ2-7
cdr3_nt: TGCAGTGCTAGGGACATAGCGGGACCTTTACCCTACGAGCAGTACTTC
cdr3_aa: CSARDIAGPLPYEQYF

v_call: TRBV5-1
clone_size: .
d_call: TRBD1
j_call: TRBJ1-1
cdr3_nt: TGCGCCAGCAGCTCAGGGGGGGACACTGAAGCTTTCTTT
cdr3_aa: CASSSGGDTEAFF

v_call: TRBV6-1
clone_size: many
d_call: .
j_call: TRBJ2-7
cdr3_nt: TGTGCCAGCAGTGACAGGCCCTTAAACTACGAGCAGTACTTC
cdr3_aa: CASSDRPLNYEQYF

v_call: TRBV7-2
clone_size: many
d_call: TRBD1
j_call: TRBJ1-1
cdr3_nt: TGTGCCAGCAGCCTGGGACAGGGCAGAGGACGAGAAGCTTTCTTT
cdr3_aa: CASSLGQGRGREAFF

v_call: TRBV11-1
clone_size: many
d_call: TRBD1
j_call: TRBJ1-1
cdr3_nt: TGTGCCAGCAGCGCACGAAGGACAGGGCTTGAAGCTTTCTTT
cdr3_aa: CASSARRTGLEAFF

v_call: TRBV27
clone_size: few
d_call: .
j_call: TRBJ1-3
cdr3_nt: TGTGCCAGCAGTTCTGGGAACGGGAACACCATATATTTT
cdr3_aa: CASSSGNGNTIYF

v_call: TRBV6-1
clone_size: many
d_call: TRBD2
j_call: TRBJ2-1
cdr3_nt: TGTGCCAGCAGCCCGAGCGGGAACTACAATGAGCAGTTCTTC
cdr3_aa: CASSPSGNYNEQFF

v_call: TRBV4-1
clone_size: many
d_call: TRBD1
j_call: TRBJ1-1
cdr3_nt: TGCGCCAGCAGCCAAGATCCTCAGGGGGCGTCGACTGAAGCTTTCTTT
cdr3_aa: CASSQDPQGASTEAFF

v_call: TRBV3-1
clone_size: many
d_call: .
j_call: TRBJ1-2
cdr3_nt: TGTGCCAGCAGCCAGGCAACTAACTATGGCTACACCTTC
cdr3_aa: CASSQATNYGYTF

v_call: TRBV4-1
clone_size: .
d_call: .
j_call: TRBJ2-3
cdr3_nt: TGCGCCAGCAGCCAAGAACCTACGTTGGGGTCAGATACGCAGTATTTT
cdr3_aa: CASSQEPTLGSDTQYF

v_call: TRBV11-2
clone_size: many
d_call: TRBD2
j_call: TRBJ2-4
cdr3_nt: TGTGCCAGCAGCCGTAGCGGGAGTGACATTCAGTACTTC
cdr3_aa: CASSRSGSDIQYF

v_call: TRBV20-1
clone_size: .
d_call: TRBD2
j_call: TRBJ2-2
cdr3_nt: TGCAGTGCTAGATCGGCTAGCGGGAGTGGGGAGCTGTTTTTT
cdr3_aa: CSARSASGSGELFF

v_call: TRBV5-1
clone_size: many
d_call: TRBD1
j_call: TRBJ2-3
cdr3_nt: TGCGCCAGCAGCTGGGACAGGGAAGATACGCAGTATTTT
cdr3_aa: CASSWDREDTQYF

v_call: TRBV6-5
clone_size: .
d_call: .
j_call: TRBJ2-2
cdr3_nt: TGTGCCAGCAGTTACGGCAGTCGCACCGGGGAGCTGTTTTTT
cdr3_aa: CASSYGSRTGELFF

v_call: TRBV2
clone_size: .
d_call: TRBD1
j_call: TRBJ1-2
cdr3_nt: TGTGCCATCGACAGGGGGGATTGGGGCCACACCTTC
cdr3_aa: CAIDRGDWGHTF

v_call: TRBV10-3
clone_size: many
d_call: TRBD1
j_call: TRBJ2-1
cdr3_nt: TGTGCCATCAGTTCCGGGACAGGATACAATGAGCAGTTCTTC
cdr3_aa: CAISSGTGYNEQFF

v_call: TRBV6-2/TRBV6-3
clone_size: .
d_call: .
j_call: TRBJ1-5
cdr3_nt: TGTGCCAGCGGGGAACGCGGCAATCAGCCCCAGCATTTT
cdr3_aa: CASGERGNQPQHF

v_call: TRBV27
clone_size: .
d_call: TRBD2
j_call: TRBJ2-4
cdr3_nt: TGTGCCAGCAGCGAGGGACTAGCGGGGGCCAAAAACATTCAGTACTTC
cdr3_aa: CASSEGLAGAKNIQYF

v_call: TRBV20-1
clone_size: many
d_call: TRBD1
j_call: TRBJ2-5
cdr3_nt: TGCAGTGCTAGGGGCTCCGGACAGGGGGCCGGGGAGACCCAGTACTTC
cdr3_aa: CSARGSGQGAGETQYF

v_call: TRBV10-3
clone_size: many
d_call: TRBD1
j_call: TRBJ2-5
cdr3_nt: TGTGCCATCAGTGAAACAGGGGGCGCAGAGACCCAGTACTTC
cdr3_aa: CAISETGGAETQYF

v_call: TRBV5-6
clone_size: .
d_call: .
j_call: TRBJ1-5
cdr3_nt: TGTGCCAGCAGCGAAAGACGGAATCAGCCCCAGCATTTT
cdr3_aa: CASSERRNQPQHF

v_call: TRBV20-1
clone_size: many
d_call: TRBD2
j_call: TRBJ2-1
cdr3_nt: TGCAGTGCTAGAGATCCTGTAGGGGCTAGCGGGAGTCACTCCTACAATGAGCAGTTCTTC
cdr3_aa: CSARDPVGASGSHSYNEQFF

v_call: TRBV5-1
clone_size: many
d_call: .
j_call: TRBJ2-5
cdr3_nt: TGTGCCAGCAGCTCCCAAGAGACCCAGTACTTC
cdr3_aa: CASSSQETQYF

v_call: TRBV6-1
clone_size: .
d_call: .
j_call: TRBJ1-6
cdr3_nt: TGTGCCAGCAGTGAAACGGGACACTCTAATTCACCCCTCCACTTT
cdr3_aa: CASSETGHSNSPLHF

v_call: TRBV2
clone_size: many
d_call: TRBD2
j_call: TRBJ2-5
cdr3_nt: TGTGCCAGCAGGGAGAAGGCCGGGAGGGGTGAGACCCAGTACTTC
cdr3_aa: CASREKAGRGETQYF

v_call: TRBV29-1
clone_size: many
d_call: .
j_call: TRBJ2-1
cdr3_nt: TGCAGCGTTGGAGGGCTGAGCGGCCCCAATGAGCAGTTCTTC
cdr3_aa: CSVGGLSGPNEQFF

v_call: TRBV4-1
clone_size: few
d_call: TRBD2
j_call: TRBJ2-3
cdr3_nt: TGCGCCAGCAGCCAAGACCCTAGCGGGAGTTCCACAGATACGCAGTATTTT
cdr3_aa: CASSQDPSGSSTDTQYF

v_call: TRBV28
clone_size: many
d_call: .
j_call: TRBJ2-7
cdr3_nt: TGTGCCAGCAGTGGACAGTACTACGAGCAGTACTTC
cdr3_aa: CASSGQYYEQYF

v_call: TRBV10-3
clone_size: .
d_call: TRBD1
j_call: TRBJ1-5
cdr3_nt: TGTGCCATCAGGGGACAGAACAATCAGCCCCAGCATTTT
cdr3_aa: CAIRGQNNQPQHF

v_call: TRBV9
clone_size: few
d_call: .
j_call: TRBJ2-7
cdr3_nt: TGTGCCAGCAGCGTAGTCACAGGACCCTCCTACGAGCAGTACTTC
cdr3_aa: CASSVVTGPSYEQYF

v_call: TRBV7-2
clone_size: .
d_call: TRBD1
j_call: TRBJ2-1
cdr3_nt: TGTGCCACCCGGGACAGGGGAGGCAATGAGCAGTTCTTC
cdr3_aa: CATRDRGGNEQFF

v_call: TRBV11-2
clone_size: many
d_call: .
j_call: TRBJ2-5
cdr3_nt: TGTGCCAGCAGCCCGAGATCGGGGTACCAAGAGACCCAGTACTTC
cdr3_aa: CASSPRSGYQETQYF

v_call: TRBV5-1
clone_size: .
d_call: TRBD1
j_call: TRBJ1-2
cdr3_nt: TGCGCCAGCAGCTACCCCTTACAGGGGGCCTATGGCTACACCTTC
cdr3_aa: CASSYPLQGAYGYTF

v_call: TRBV3-1
clone_size: many
d_call: .
j_call: TRBJ1-4
cdr3_nt: TGTGCCAGCAGCCAAGTTTTGCAGGAACGAGGAAAACTGTTTTTT
cdr3_aa: CASSQVLQERGKLFF

v_call: TRBV6-1
clone_size: few
d_call: .
j_call: TRBJ2-3
cdr3_nt: TGTGCCAGCAGTGATAGGCGGAACACAGATACGCAGTATTTT
cdr3_aa: CASSDRRNTDTQYF

v_call: TRBV27
clone_size: many
d_call: TRBD1
j_call: TRBJ2-7
cdr3_nt: TGTGCCAGCGGAGTTGGGCCAGGGGGCGAGCAGTACTTC
cdr3_aa: CASGVGPGGEQYF

v_call: TRBV6-1
clone_size: .
d_call: .
j_call: TRBJ1-1
cdr3_nt: TGTGCCAGCAGTGAACATACGAACACTGAAGCTCTCTTT
cdr3_aa: CASSEHTNTEALF

v_call: TRBV19
clone_size: .
d_call: TRBD1
j_call: TRBJ1-5
cdr3_nt: TGTGCCAGTATCCGGTCGACAGGGGGTTTCTATAGCAATCAGCCCCAGCATTTT
cdr3_aa: CASIRSTGGFYSNQPQHF

v_call: TRBV20-1
clone_size: .
d_call: TRBD2
j_call: TRBJ2-1
cdr3_nt: TGCAGTGCCCCCCCCGTTAGCGGGAGTTTTCGGAATGAGCAGTTCTTC
cdr3_aa: CSAPPVSGSFRNEQFF

v_call: TRBV7-3
clone_size: many
d_call: TRBD2
j_call: TRBJ2-2
cdr3_nt: TGTGCCAGCAGCGCCACTAGCGGGAGAGGCACCGGGGAGCTGTTTTTT
cdr3_aa: CASSATSGRGTGELFF

v_call: TRBV3-1
clone_size: few
d_call: TRBD2
j_call: TRBJ2-2
cdr3_nt: TGTGCCAGCAGCCAATTAGTTACGGCTAGCGGCGACACCGGGGAGCTGTTTTTT
cdr3_aa: CASSQLVTASGDTGELFF

v_call: TRBV11-1
clone_size: many
d_call: TRBD2
j_call: TRBJ2-1
cdr3_nt: TGTGCCAGCAGCCCCCCTGTCGCGGGAGGGCCCTACAATGAGCAGTTCTTC
cdr3_aa: CASSPPVAGGPYNEQFF

v_call: TRBV12-3/TRBV12-4
clone_size: few
d_call: .
j_call: TRBJ2-2
cdr3_nt: TGTGCCAGCAGTTTAGAGGGGCCACCTATATCGAACACCGGGGAGCTGTTTTTT
cdr3_aa: CASSLEGPPISNTGELFF

v_call: TRBV28
clone_size: many
d_call: TRBD1
j_call: TRBJ2-5
cdr3_nt: TGTGCCAGCAATCATGGGACAGGGGGGACCCAAGAGACCCAGTACTTC
cdr3_aa: CASNHGTGGTQETQYF

v_call: TRBV20-1
clone_size: many
d_call: TRBD2
j_call: TRBJ2-5
cdr3_nt: TGCAGTGCACCCGGGACTAGCGGAGGGAAGACCCAGTACTTC
cdr3_aa: CSAPGTSGGKTQYF

v_call: TRBV4-2
clone_size: .
d_call: .
j_call: TRBJ2-5
cdr3_nt: TGTGCCAGCAGCCAAAGTTTACAAGAGACCCAGCACTTC
cdr3_aa: CASSQSLQETQHF